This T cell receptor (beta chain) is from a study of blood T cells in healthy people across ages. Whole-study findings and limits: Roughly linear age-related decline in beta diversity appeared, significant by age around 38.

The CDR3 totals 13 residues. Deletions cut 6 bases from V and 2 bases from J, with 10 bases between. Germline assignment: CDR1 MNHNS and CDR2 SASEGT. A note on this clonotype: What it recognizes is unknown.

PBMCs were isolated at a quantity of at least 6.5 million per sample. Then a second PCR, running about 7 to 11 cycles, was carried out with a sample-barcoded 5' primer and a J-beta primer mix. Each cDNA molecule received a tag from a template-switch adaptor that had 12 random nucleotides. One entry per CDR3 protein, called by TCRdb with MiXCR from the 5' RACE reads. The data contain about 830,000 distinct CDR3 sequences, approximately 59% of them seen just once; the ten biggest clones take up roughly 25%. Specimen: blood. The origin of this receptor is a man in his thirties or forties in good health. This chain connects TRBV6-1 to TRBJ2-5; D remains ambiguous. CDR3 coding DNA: TGTGCCAGCAGGCTGCCAATACAAGAGACCCAGTACTTC. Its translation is CASRLPIQETQYF.